A single sample is the source of the 5 T cell receptor beta chains below, sequenced in a study of graft-versus-host responses after intestinal transplantation. Which antigens these TCRs recognize remains unknown. Here immunoSEQ multiplex PCR was the method, and the copy in TCRdb shows in-frame clones only, minus some. The data show roughly 120,000 clones, 90% seen once. This specimen was unstimulated CD4+ T cells sorted from spleen or lymph node cells, taken before intestinal transplant. These receptors all come from a human donor who received an intestinal transplant.

The chain combines TRBV9 with TRBJ2-2; 7 bases match TRBD2. The CDR3 sequence is 15 residues long. Trimming took 7 bases from V and 4 from J; bases not matched to a gene: 10. Germline V gives CDR1 SGDLS, CDR2 YYNGEE. The CDR3 here is CASAGRETITGELFF. CDR3 coding DNA: TGTGCCAGCGCCGGGCGGGAGACCATCACCGGGGAGCTGTTTTTT.

DNA of the CDR3: TGTGCCTGGAGAATGGCTAGCGGCTCTGGGGCCAACGTCCTGACTTTC. It is translated as CAWRMASGSGANVLTF. This rearrangement joins TRBV30 to TRBJ2-6, with 7 bases lining up with TRBD2. The trim removed 3 bases at V and 0 bases at J, leaving 5 bases unmatched. The germline gives CDR1 GTSNPN, CDR2 SVGIG (reference sequence). The CDR3 is 16 residues long.

The chain has TRBV6-1 and TRBJ2-3; 11 nucleotides match TRBD2. The CDR3 is made up of 16 amino acids. From germline, CDR1 is MNHNS and CDR2 SASEGT. With V trimmed by 3 bases and J by 2 bases, 4 bases remained unmatched. This CDR3 is CASSEIAGGVTDTQYF. The CDR3 DNA sequence: TGTGCCAGCAGTGAGATAGCGGGGGGGGTCACAGATACGCAGTATTTT.

The chain combines TRBV28 with TRBJ2-7; no definite D call. V was shortened by 2 bases and J by 5 bases, with 10 bases between the two germline ends. In germline, CDR1 is MDHEN, CDR2 SYDVKM. The CDR3 runs to 13 residues. CDR3 sequence: CASSLLEKHEQYF. The CDR3 DNA sequence: TGTGCCAGCAGTTTACTTGAGAAACACGAGCAGTACTTC.

V is TRBV5-4 and J is TRBJ2-7; 8 bases map to TRBD1. Trimming at V came to 4 bases and at J to 5 bases, leaving 11 bases not matched to a gene. The germline CDR1 and CDR2 sequences are SGHNT and YYREEE (reference sequence). This CDR3 spans 15 amino acids. The DNA for the CDR3 is TGTGCCAGCAGCCCGGCCGGGACAGGCCACGACGAGCAGTACTTC. Its translation is CASSPAGTGHDEQYF.